This note documents a single T cell receptor (beta chain) sequence. The CDR3 runs 13 residues. V gave up 6 bases and J gave up 18 bases; unmatched junction bases: 14. The germline CDR1 and CDR2 sequences are MNHEY and SVGAGI. This specimen belongs to a study of control samples from healthy donors and cancer patients. Produced via immunoSEQ multiplex PCR; TCRdb's table is partial and in-frame only. The sample carries some 120,000 clones, about 93% recorded once. The receptor's source is a man younger than 40 in good health. This rearrangement joins TRBV6-5 to TRBJ1-6; 7 bases line up with TRBD1. The source material was blood. The CDR3 region has the DNA TGTGCCAGCAGCACTCAGGAACGACAGGGTCCCCACTTT. Translated: CASSTQERQGPHF.